Given below is one T cell receptor (beta chain) in context. Its target is unknown. No donor was unhealthy or non-Caucasian. The record originates from a study of identical twins. The study, taken as a whole, reports: It was possible that invariant MAIT and iNKT cells partly confounded the zero-insertion analyses.

Each cDNA held unique molecular identifiers, and template switching gave it a universal primer site. MiXCR, applied by TCRdb to the 5' RACE reads, yields one record per CDR3 protein. There are hundreds of thousands of distinct CDR3 sequences in the sample; approximately 22% occur only once, and 4% to 5.5% lies in the top ten. The CDR3 is 15 amino acids. The germline V gene encodes CDR1 LNHNV and CDR2 YYDKDF (reference sequence). V was trimmed by 2 bases and J by 2 bases, leaving 12 bases between them. The data were also submitted as part of a second study, on T cells expressing NK-cell markers.

Material for sequencing was PBMCs. The clonotype originates from a woman aged 18-30 years in good health. This chain joins TRBV15 and TRBJ2-5; tentatively, D is TRBD1 or TRBD2 (5 bases each). CDR3 in DNA: TGTGCCACCAGCAGATTCCGGGACCATCAAGAGACCCAGTACTTC. Protein: CATSRFRDHQETQYF.